Below, 29 T cell receptor beta chains from the same sample are listed, as sequenced in a study of TIL therapy for anti-PD-1-resistant metastatic lung cancer. This was the immunoSEQ v3 assay. The assay was immunoSEQ multiplex PCR, and TCRdb's table has in-frame clones only and misses some. The table has around 16,000 clones, approximately 74% seen once. Time point reported: pre-treatment sample, taken before nivolumab and TIL therapy. The specimen comprised blood, sampled at baseline. The receptors were gathered from a person between 25 and 79 years old with non-small cell lung cancer.

This chain joins TRBV7-9 and TRBJ2-2; maybe TRBD1 (5 bases). Germline V CDR1 and CDR2: SEHNR, FQNEAQ (reference sequence). The CDR3 spans 17 residues. Trimming pared 0 bases from V and 0 bases from J, leaving 11 bases between. CDR3 region: CASSLARDSANTGELFF. CDR3 nucleotide sequence: TGTGCCAGCAGCTTAGCCCGTGACAGCGCGAACACCGGGGAGCTGTTTTTT.

CDR3 sequence reads: CTAGFSYNEQFF. The CDR3 DNA reads TGTACCGCGGGGTTCTCCTACAATGAGCAGTTCTTC. The gene calls are TRBV27 and TRBJ2-1, with D perhaps TRBD2 (6 bases). The length of the CDR3 is 12 residues. Germline values: CDR1 MNHEY, CDR2 SMNVEV (reference sequence).

This chain joins TRBV14 and TRBJ2-3, with D possibly matching TRBD2 (6 bases). This CDR3 comprises 15 residues. Germline CDR1 reads SGHDN; CDR2 reads FVKESK. The ends were cut back, 3 bases at V and 0 bases at J, with 10 bases in the middle. CDR3 protein: CASSHGTSSTDTQYF. In DNA form, the CDR3 reads TGTGCCAGCAGCCACGGGACTTCCAGCACAGATACGCAGTATTTT.

The genes are TRBV5-4 and TRBJ2-3, with 8 bases that match TRBD2. The CDR3 consists of 15 residues. V trimming: 6 bases; J trimming: 3 bases; junction bases outside the gene matches: 9. Germline V gives CDR1 SGHNT, CDR2 YYREEE (reference sequence). The CDR3, as DNA: TGTGCCAGCAACATCGCGGGGGGTCGGACAGATACGCAGTATTTT. It codes for CASNIAGGRTDTQYF.

The chain joins TRBV6-6 to TRBJ2-3; D is perhaps TRBD1 or TRBD2 (5 bases each). The V end was cut by 6 bases, the J end by 8 bases, with 15 bases between. Germline loops: CDR1 MNHNY, CDR2 SVGAGI (reference sequence). The length of the CDR3 is 13 residues. Written as DNA, the CDR3 is TGTGCCAGCAGGCCGGGGCTCGGGGCTACGCAGTATTTT. It yields the protein CASRPGLGATQYF.

The rearrangement links TRBV7-2 to TRBJ2-7, with 15 bases fitting TRBD2. This CDR3 has 18 amino acids. Germline V gives CDR1 SGHTA, CDR2 FQGNSA. The V and J ends lost 5 bases and 2 bases, in that order; junction bases with no gene match: 10. The CDR3 DNA is TGTGCCAGCAGCCGGACTAGCGGGGGGGCCTCGCGAACCTACGAGCAGTACTTC. Protein sequence: CASSRTSGGASRTYEQYF.

V and J are TRBV11-3 and TRBJ2-1, with 7 bases matching TRBD2. V trimming: 6 bases; J trimming: 4 bases; junction bases outside the gene matches: 9. CDR1 is SGHNT and CDR2 is YENEEA in the germline V gene. CDR3 length equals 15 residues. The DNA for the CDR3 is TGTGCCAGCAGTCTAGGGACTACCGATTACAATGAGCAGTTCTTC. The encoded protein is CASSLGTTDYNEQFF.

The chain recombines TRBV11-3 with TRBJ2-7; no definite D call. The CDR3 length is 17 residues. Trimming shortened V by 1 base and J by 0 bases, and 16 bases separated the two germline ends. Germline lookup yields CDR1 SGHNT and CDR2 YENEEA. CDR3 sequence (DNA): TGTGCCAGCAGCTTAGGTTCTCGGGTTCGGAGCTCCTACGAGCAGTACTTC. Translation gives CASSLGSRVRSSYEQYF.

The chain combines TRBV30 with TRBJ2-7; D not certain. CDR1 GTSNPN and CDR2 SVGIG come from the germline V gene (reference sequence). This CDR3 region has 11 residues. Trimming cost V 5 bases and J 0 bases, with 5 bases left between them. The CDR3 loop is CAWGYSYEQYF. The CDR3 nucleotides read TGTGCCTGGGGTTACTCCTACGAGCAGTACTTC. Full variable domain (outside the CDR3, taken from reference TRBV30 and TRBJ2-7): SQTIHQWPATLVQPVGSPLSLECTVEGTSNPNLYWYRQAAGRGLQLLFYSVGIGQISSEVPQNLSASRPQDRQFILSSKKLLLSDSGFYLCAWGYSYEQYFGPGTRLTVT.

V gene TRBV11-2 combines with J gene TRBJ2-7; D remains unclear. With 1 base removed from V and 2 bases from J, the gap between germline ends came to 24 bases. The CDR3 extends over 19 amino acids. Germline lookup yields CDR1 SGHAT and CDR2 FQNNGV. The CDR3 sequence is CASSLGVIGPPSQPYEQYF. DNA of the CDR3: TGTGCCAGCAGCTTAGGGGTTATAGGCCCCCCTTCCCAGCCCTACGAGCAGTACTTC.

This clone was counted a single time. This chain connects TRBV19 to TRBJ1-5; D might be TRBD1 (6 bases). The CDR3 has 16 amino acids. V was cut by 1 base and J by 6 bases, with 16 bases left in between. CDR1 and CDR2 from the germline V gene are LNHDA and SQIVND (reference sequence). In nucleotides, the CDR3 is TGTGCCAGTAGTATAGGGGCGGGGGGCCTCGGTCAGCCCCAGCATTTT. Its protein product is CASSIGAGGLGQPQHF.

The V call is TRBV14, the J call TRBJ2-7; D might be TRBD2 (7 bases). Germline loops: CDR1 SGHDN, CDR2 FVKESK. The CDR3 contains 13 residues. V was cut by 4 bases and J by 4 bases, with 11 bases left in between. CDR3 amino acids: CASSPRGAYEQYF. CDR3 sequence (DNA): TGTGCCAGCAGCCCTCGGGGGGCTTACGAGCAGTACTTC.

The V and J genes are TRBV18 and TRBJ1-1; D possibly corresponds to TRBD1 (5 bases). Trimming shortened V by 2 bases and J by 0 bases, and 7 bases separated the two germline ends. Germline assignment: CDR1 KGHSH and CDR2 LQKENI. The CDR3 spans 14 residues. This CDR3 is CASSPSGLNTEAFF. The DNA of the CDR3 is TGTGCCAGCTCACCATCAGGGCTGAACACTGAAGCTTTCTTT.

The chain links TRBV11-1 to TRBJ1-1; no definite D call. V was pared by 5 bases and J by 1 base, with 14 bases between. This CDR3 contains 15 residues. Germline CDR1 and CDR2: SGHAT and FQDESV (reference sequence). The CDR3 DNA reads TGTGCCAGCAGCCGCGGACGGGAGGAGAACACTGAAGCTTTCTTT. Translation: CASSRGREENTEAFF.

This clone was recorded only once. This chain uses TRBV12-1 with TRBJ1-1; the table calls TRBD1, which could not be checked here. TRBV12-1 is a pseudogene locus. The length of the CDR3 is 14 residues. This CDR3 reads CASSLTESNTEAFF. The CDR3 DNA follows: TGTGCCAGCAGCTTGACAGAATCGAACACTGAAGCTTTCTTT.

A few counts support this clone. This chain uses TRBV7-9 with TRBJ1-1, with a weak D call TRBD1 (5 bases). The V end lost 5 bases, the J end lost 0 bases, and 16 bases lay between the germline ends. The CDR3 sequence is 16 residues long. The germline CDR1 and CDR2 sequences are SEHNR and FQNEAQ (reference sequence). The DNA of the CDR3 is TGTGCCAGCAGCCCAGGAAGTACGGGGCTGAACACTGAAGCTTTCTTT. Amino acid sequence: CASSPGSTGLNTEAFF. Based on the CDR3 plus reference TRBV7-9 and TRBJ1-1, the full variable domain is DTGVSQNPRHKITKRGQNVTFRCDPISEHNRLYWYRQTLGQGPEFLTYFQNEAQLEKSRLLSDRFSAERPKGSFSTLEIQRTEQGDSAMYLCASSPGSTGLNTEAFFGQGTRLTVV.

This chain uses TRBV11-2 with TRBJ2-6; 7 bases are shared with TRBD1. J lost 0 bases, V lost 4 bases, and 9 bases had no gene match. The CDR3 loop spans 18 amino acids. Germline assignment: CDR1 SGHAT and CDR2 FQNNGV. The chain's CDR3 is CASSSRTGFRSGANVLTF. The CDR3 DNA reads TGTGCCAGCAGCTCCCGGACAGGCTTCCGCTCTGGGGCCAACGTCCTGACTTTC.

The CDR3 DNA is TGCGCCAGCACTCTAGCGGGGAACAATGAGCAGTTCTTC. Its protein is CASTLAGNNEQFF. The rearrangement uses TRBV10-2 and TRBJ2-1; TRBD2 aligns across 9 bases. The CDR3 runs to 13 residues. Germline assignment: CDR1 WSHSY and CDR2 SAAADI. The trim removed 7 bases at V and 5 bases at J, leaving 3 bases unmatched.

This clone was observed a handful of times. One junction end disagrees with the germline gene, perhaps due to a read error. The gene calls are TRBV7-7 and TRBJ2-1; D is unclear. The CDR3 contains 16 residues. Germline-derived CDR1 and CDR2 are SSHAT and FNYEAQ (reference sequence). The CDR3 is CASSLELYGGYNEQFF. CDR3 DNA: TGTGCTAGCAGCTTAGAATTGTACGGTGGCTACAATGAGCAGTTCTTC.

The gene calls are TRBV19 and TRBJ2-2, with a weak D call TRBD1 (6 bases). V was pared by 4 bases and J by 3 bases, with 15 bases between. Germline CDR1 and CDR2: LNHDA and SQIVND (reference sequence). This CDR3 region has 16 residues. The CDR3: CASSRKQGWDTGELFF. CDR3 DNA: TGTGCCAGTAGTAGGAAACAGGGTTGGGACACCGGGGAGCTGTTTTTT.

The chain combines TRBV5-4 with TRBJ1-1, with 9 bases that match TRBD1. With 2 bases clipped from V and 11 bases from J, the junction kept 7 bases outside the gene matches. Per the germline V gene, CDR1 is SGHNT and CDR2 is YYREEE (reference sequence). The CDR3 has 13 amino acids. The chain's CDR3 is CASSFGTGGYAFF. In DNA form, the CDR3 reads TGTGCCAGCAGCTTTGGAACAGGGGGCTATGCTTTCTTT.

Sample share makes this clone medium-sized (0.01 to 0.1%). This chain connects TRBV6-4 to TRBJ2-1; TRBD1 aligns across 10 bases. Germline V gives CDR1 MRHNA, CDR2 SNTAGT. The CDR3 consists of 16 residues. With 0 bases clipped from V and 9 bases from J, the junction kept 8 bases outside the gene matches. DNA of the CDR3: TGTGCCAGCAGTGACTCAGAGACAGGGGGCTTCACTGAGCAGTTCTTC. Translation: CASSDSETGGFTEQFF.

The V and J genes are TRBV7-2 and TRBJ2-2; D possibly corresponds to TRBD1 (6 bases). CDR1 and CDR2 (germline): SGHTA, FQGNSA. This CDR3 spans 16 amino acids. Trimming pared 5 bases from V and 0 bases from J, leaving 13 bases between. The CDR3 DNA sequence: TGTGCCAGCAGCCCGAGGACAGCCTCGAACACCGGGGAGCTGTTTTTT. This encodes CASSPRTASNTGELFF.

CDR3 sequence reads: CASSLRTSGGPSTDTQYF. DNA of the CDR3: TGTGCCAGCAGCTTACGGACTAGCGGGGGGCCTAGCACAGATACGCAGTATTTT. The rearrangement links TRBV13 to TRBJ2-3; 14 nucleotides align to TRBD2. The CDR3 loop spans 18 amino acids. V gave up 2 bases and J gave up 0 bases; unmatched junction bases: 4. Germline CDR1 and CDR2: PRHDT and FYEKMQ (reference sequence).

This chain uses TRBV5-1 with TRBJ2-3; 8 nucleotides agree with TRBD2. With 5 bases clipped from V and 3 bases from J, the junction kept 2 bases outside the gene matches. Germline CDR1 SGHRS, CDR2 YFSETQ. The length of the CDR3 is 13 residues. The CDR3 loop is CASRRGETDTQYF. The CDR3 DNA reads as TGCGCCAGCAGGCGGGGGGAAACAGATACGCAGTATTTT.

The sample holds one count of this clone. V is TRBV7-3 and J is TRBJ2-2, with D possibly called TRBD1 or TRBD2 (6 bases each). Germline V gives CDR1 SGHTA, CDR2 FQGTGA. V lost 2 bases and J 2 bases, leaving 15 bases between the germline ends. CDR3 size: 17 residues. CDR3 in amino acids: CASSLSEGGPNTGELFF. CDR3 coding DNA: TGTGCCAGCAGCTTATCCGAAGGGGGGCCTAACACCGGGGAGCTGTTTTTT.

In this sample, this clone turned up a few times. CDR3 in amino acids: CASSEAGANMNTEAFF. The CDR3 nucleotides are TGCGCCAGCAGTGAAGCAGGGGCAAACATGAACACTGAAGCTTTCTTT. This sequence joins TRBV10-1 and TRBJ1-1; maybe TRBD1 (6 bases). V was shortened by 3 bases and J by 0 bases, with 14 bases between the two germline ends. The CDR3 is made up of 16 amino acids. Per germline, CDR1 WNHNN and CDR2 SYGVQD (reference sequence).

V is TRBV7-3 and J is TRBJ2-1; D may be TRBD2 (6 bases). CDR1 SGHTA and CDR2 FQGTGA come from the germline V gene. V was pared by 2 bases and J by 5 bases, with 19 bases between. CDR3 size: 17 residues. CDR3 DNA: TGTGCCAGCAGCTTATTGCCCGGGGGTTTTAGTGACAATGAGCAGTTCTTC. Amino acids: CASSLLPGGFSDNEQFF.

The chain recombines TRBV5-6 with TRBJ2-7; D unclear. Trimming pared 0 bases from V and 6 bases from J, leaving 16 bases between. CDR3 size: 15 residues. The germline CDR1 and CDR2 sequences are SGHDT and YYEEEE. CDR3 bases: TGTGCCAGCAGCTTGGATCCAGCCCTCGGGCGCGAGCAGTACTTC. Translating gives CASSLDPALGREQYF.